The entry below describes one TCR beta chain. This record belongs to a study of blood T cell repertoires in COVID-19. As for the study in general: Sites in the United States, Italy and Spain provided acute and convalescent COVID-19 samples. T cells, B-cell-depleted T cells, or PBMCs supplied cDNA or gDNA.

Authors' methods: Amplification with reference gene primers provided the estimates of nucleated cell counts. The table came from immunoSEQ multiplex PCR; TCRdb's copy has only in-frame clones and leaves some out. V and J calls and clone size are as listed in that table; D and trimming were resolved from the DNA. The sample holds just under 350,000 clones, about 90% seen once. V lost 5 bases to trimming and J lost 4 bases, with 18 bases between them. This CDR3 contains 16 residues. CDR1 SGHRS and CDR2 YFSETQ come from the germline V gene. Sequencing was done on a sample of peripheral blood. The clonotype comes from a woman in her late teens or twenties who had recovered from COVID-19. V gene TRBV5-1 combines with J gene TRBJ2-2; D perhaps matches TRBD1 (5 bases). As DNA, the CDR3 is TGCGCCAGCAGTTTTTCCGCGTGGACAACCACCGGGGAGCTGTTTTTT. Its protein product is CASSFSAWTTTGELFF.